Presented here are 18 T cell receptor beta chains from one specimen sequenced in a study of T cell responses to AZD1222 COVID-19 vaccine. TCRdb's table, derived via immunoSEQ multiplex PCR, lists solely in-frame clones and lacks some. The top ten clones hold 44% of a sample with about 110,000 clones, approximately 92% of them seen once. The sequencing used peripheral blood, collected 28 days after the second AZD1222 dose. The receptors originated from an adult who received the AZD1222 COVID-19 vaccine.

The chain couples TRBV6-5 to TRBJ2-3, with D unclear. The CDR3 consists of 15 residues. Germline V lookup: CDR1 MNHEY, CDR2 SVGAGI. Between the trimmed V and J ends, which lost 2 bases and 6 bases, there was a span of 15 bases. CDR3 sequence: CASSYGADGSDTQYF. CDR3 nucleotide sequence: TGTGCCAGCAGTTACGGCGCAGACGGCAGCGATACGCAGTATTTT.

The J gene is TRBJ2-1, the V gene TRBV28; D perhaps matches TRBD1 (6 bases). Germline V lookup: CDR1 MDHEN, CDR2 SYDVKM. The CDR3 has 13 residues. Trimming took 2 bases from V and 13 from J, leaving 15 bases between them. The CDR3 DNA follows: TGTGCCAGCAGTTTAGGGACATATTTTGTCCAGTTCTTC. As protein: CASSLGTYFVQFF.

The chain uses TRBV5-1 and TRBJ2-7, with 12 bases that match TRBD2. The CDR3 runs 15 residues. With V trimmed by 3 bases and J by 2 bases, 3 bases remained unmatched. Germline CDR1 is SGHRS and CDR2 is YFSETQ. The CDR3 here is CASSWASGRAYEQYF. The CDR3 DNA sequence: TGCGCCAGCAGCTGGGCTAGCGGGAGGGCCTACGAGCAGTACTTC.

The chain combines TRBV11-2 with TRBJ2-1; 9 positions agree with TRBD2. The V gene end was trimmed by 0 bases and the J gene end by 6 bases; junction bases not matched to a gene: 6. The germline V gene has CDR1 SGHAT and CDR2 FQNNGV. The CDR3 is 16 amino acids. Written as DNA, the CDR3 is TGTGCCAGCAGCTTAGACGGACTAGCGAGCACCAATGAGCAGTTCTTC. Translated, it gives CASSLDGLASTNEQFF.

V usage is TRBV28 and J usage is TRBJ1-3; D remains unclear. The germline V gene encodes CDR1 MDHEN and CDR2 SYDVKM. Trimming shortened V by 8 bases and J by 4 bases, and 12 bases separated the two germline ends. This CDR3 comprises 13 residues. The CDR3 DNA reads TGTGCCAGCTTAACCGGGCCCGGAAACACCATATATTTT. As protein: CASLTGPGNTIYF.

This clone came up once. This rearrangement joins TRBV28 to TRBJ1-4; TRBD1 is a possible D gene (5 bases). CDR1 and CDR2 (germline): MDHEN, SYDVKM. V gave up 4 bases and J gave up 1 base, with 16 bases separating them. This CDR3 has 17 amino acids. The CDR3 bases are TGTGCCAGCAGTTCCGCACCAGGAACAGGAACTAATGAAAAACTGTTTTTT. Translated: CASSSAPGTGTNEKLFF.

V gene TRBV19 combines with J gene TRBJ2-7; TRBD1 aligns across 9 bases. This CDR3 has 13 residues. V lost 7 bases and J lost 7; bases outside the gene matches: 8. Germline V gene sequence: CDR1 LNHDA, CDR2 SQIVND (reference sequence). Written as DNA, the CDR3 is TGTGCCAGTATAAACAGGGGGCCGGGAGAGCAGTACTTC. Translation: CASINRGPGEQYF.

The chain uses TRBV5-1 and TRBJ2-1; possibly TRBD2 for D (6 bases). The CDR3 extends over 16 amino acids. CDR1 SGHRS and CDR2 YFSETQ come from the germline V gene. Trimming took 3 bases from V and 6 from J, leaving 19 bases between them. CDR3: CASSSRTVRGSNEQFF. As DNA, the CDR3 is TGCGCCAGCAGCTCTAGGACTGTTCGGGGGTCCAATGAGCAGTTCTTC.

V usage is TRBV28 and J usage is TRBJ1-4, with 9 nucleotides matching TRBD1. V shed 6 bases, J shed 3 bases, and the junction held 5 bases outside the gene matches. Germline CDR1 reads MDHEN; CDR2 reads SYDVKM. This CDR3 has 15 amino acids. The CDR3 spells CASSTRQGANEKLFF. In DNA form, the CDR3 reads TGTGCCAGCAGCACCCGACAGGGGGCTAATGAAAAACTGTTTTTT.

The rearrangement links TRBV18 to TRBJ1-1; D is unclear. V lost 1 base to trimming and J lost 3 bases, with 6 bases between them. Germline loops: CDR1 KGHSH, CDR2 LQKENI. The CDR3 runs to 13 residues. CDR3 region: CASSPQGHTEAFF. DNA of the CDR3: TGTGCCAGCTCACCACAAGGGCACACTGAAGCTTTCTTT. The entire variable domain, with the rest obtained from reference TRBV18 and TRBJ1-1, is as follows: NAGVMQNPRHLVRRRGQEARLRCSPMKGHSHVYWYRQLPEEGLKFMVYLQKENIIDESGMPKERFSAEFPKEGPSILRIQQVVRGDSAAYFCASSPQGHTEAFFGQGTRLTVV.

This clone was recorded a few times. The chain uses TRBV10-3 and TRBJ2-3; D possibly matches TRBD1 or TRBD2 (5 bases each). Germline values: CDR1 ENHRY, CDR2 SYGVKD. This CDR3 is 12 amino acids long. The ends were cut back, 10 bases at V and 6 bases at J, with 14 bases in the middle. The CDR3: CATSGLRDTQYF. As DNA, the CDR3 is TGTGCCACCTCGGGGCTCAGGGATACGCAGTATTTT.

CDR3 sequence reads: CASSLSGYGYTF. The CDR3 nucleotides are TGTGCCAGCAGTTTATCCGGCTATGGCTACACCTTC. The chain carries TRBV28 and TRBJ1-2; D is unclear. Trimming took off 1 base at V and 4 bases at J, with 4 bases between the two ends. Germline values: CDR1 MDHEN, CDR2 SYDVKM. This CDR3 is built from 12 residues.

V gene TRBV11-2 combines with J gene TRBJ2-3; D gene ambiguous. V dropped 3 bases and J dropped 2 bases, with 18 bases sitting between them. In germline, CDR1 is SGHAT, CDR2 FQNNGV. This CDR3 comprises 17 residues. CDR3 residues: CASSFPMQQTSTDTQYF. For the CDR3, the DNA is TGTGCCAGCAGCTTCCCCATGCAACAGACCTCCACAGATACGCAGTATTTT. Full variable domain (missing parts from reference TRBV11-2 and TRBJ2-3): EAGVAQSPRYKIIEKRQSVAFWCNPISGHATLYWYQQILGQGPKLLIQFQNNGVVDDSQLPKDRFSAERLKGVDSTLKIQPAKLEDSAVYLCASSFPMQQTSTDTQYFGPGTRLTVL.

V is TRBV18 and J is TRBJ2-3, with D unresolved. Per germline, CDR1 KGHSH and CDR2 LQKENI. The CDR3 consists of 15 residues. V lost 3 bases to trimming and J lost 0 bases, with 10 bases between them. CDR3 coding DNA: TGTGCCAGCTCACCTCCTGCAGCGAGCACAGATACGCAGTATTTT. This encodes CASSPPAASTDTQYF.

V is TRBV20-1 and J is TRBJ2-2; D uncertain. Deletions cut 3 bases from V and 0 bases from J, with 11 bases between. In germline, CDR1 is DFQATT, CDR2 SNEGSKA (reference sequence). This CDR3 is 15 amino acids long. The CDR3 reads CSASPNRANTGELFF. As DNA, the CDR3 is TGCAGTGCTAGTCCAAACAGAGCGAACACCGGGGAGCTGTTTTTT.

The chain carries TRBV2 and TRBJ2-1; 11 bases are a match to TRBD2. This CDR3 is built from 16 residues. The ends lost 6 bases at V and 5 bases at J; junction bases unmatched: 9. CDR1 is SNHLY, CDR2 FYNNEI, per germline. The CDR3 nucleotides read TGTGCCAGCAGGCCCTCCGGGACTAGCGGTCACAATGAGCAGTTCTTC. Protein: CASRPSGTSGHNEQFF.

V is TRBV5-1 and J is TRBJ2-3, with TRBD1 identical over 7 bases. The CDR3 runs to 15 residues. Germline trimming cut 4 bases from V and 0 bases from J; bases unmatched to any gene: 5. From germline, CDR1 is SGHRS and CDR2 YFSETQ. The CDR3 region is CASSKGQTSTDTQYF. The CDR3 DNA sequence: TGCGCCAGCAGCAAGGGACAGACCAGCACAGATACGCAGTATTTT.

CDR3 region: CASSPYRGRDTGELFF. As DNA, the CDR3 is TGCGCCAGCAGCCCATACAGGGGGCGCGACACCGGGGAGCTGTTTTTT. V is TRBV5-1 and J is TRBJ2-2, with TRBD1 matching over 9 bases. Per germline, CDR1 SGHRS and CDR2 YFSETQ. CDR3 length: 16 residues. The J segment lost 3 bases and the V segment lost 4 bases, leaving 7 bases of the junction unmatched.